There are many counts of the clone carrying this T cell receptor beta chain. The antigen remains undetermined. Trimming cost V 2 bases and J 0 bases, with 5 bases left between them. The CDR3 has 13 amino acids. Germline CDR1 reads MDHEN; CDR2 reads SYDVKM. The record originates from a study of response to subunit inactivated influenza vaccine. General study results and limits: New T cells are recruited in small numbers by each seasonal influenza vaccination, according to the authors' suggestion.

TCRdb analysed the RT-PCR reads with MiXCR anew, one entry per CDR3 protein. The table has 600,000 to 850,000 distinct CDR3 sequences, 14% seen once. The chain links TRBV28 to TRBJ2-7, with D uncertain. The specimen comprised PBMCs from blood, sampled 14 days before vaccination. This sequence originates from a man aged 45-60 years who received an inactivated influenza vaccine. CDR3 sequence (DNA): TGTGCCAGCAGTTTACACGGCTCCTACGAGCAGTACTTC. Translation: CASSLHGSYEQYF.